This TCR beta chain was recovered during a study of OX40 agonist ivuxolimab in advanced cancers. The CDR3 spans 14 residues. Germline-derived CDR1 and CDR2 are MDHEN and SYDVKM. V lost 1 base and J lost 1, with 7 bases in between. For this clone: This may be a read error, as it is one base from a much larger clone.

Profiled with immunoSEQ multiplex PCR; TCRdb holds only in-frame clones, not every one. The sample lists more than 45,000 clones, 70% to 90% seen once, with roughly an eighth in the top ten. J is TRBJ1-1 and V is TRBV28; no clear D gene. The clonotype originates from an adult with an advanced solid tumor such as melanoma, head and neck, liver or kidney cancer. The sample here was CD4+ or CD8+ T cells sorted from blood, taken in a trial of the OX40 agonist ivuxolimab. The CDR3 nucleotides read TGTGCCAGCAGTTTATTGGAGGGGAACACTGAAGCTTTCTTT. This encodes CASSLLEGNTEAFF.